A single sample is the source of the 24 T cell receptor beta chains below, sequenced in a study of blood T cell repertoires in COVID-19. Assay: immunoSEQ multiplex PCR; the TCRdb copy retains only in-frame clones and omits some. This table has 150,000 or so clones, over 70% appearing once. The material sequenced was PBMCs or T cells enriched from blood (not recorded which). The receptors originated from a woman aged 55 to 70 who had recovered from COVID-19.

CDR3 DNA: TGCAGCGTTGAGAAACAGGGACGCTCTGGAAACACCATATATTTT. Protein: CSVEKQGRSGNTIYF. The chain couples TRBV29-1 to TRBJ1-3; TRBD1 might be the D (6 bases). Germline values: CDR1 SQVTM, CDR2 ANQGSEA. V was pared by 3 bases and J by 0 bases, with 12 bases between. CDR3 length: 15 amino acids.

The CDR3 bases are TGTGCCAGCAGCCAAGTTAATACAGGGCGGAACGAAGCTTTCTTT. It codes for CASSQVNTGRNEAFF. The chain links TRBV3-1 (or the pseudogene TRBV3-2) to TRBJ1-1; D possibly corresponds to TRBD1 (6 bases). Germline V gene lookup returns CDR1 LGHDT and CDR2 YNNKEL (reference sequence). V gave up 1 base and J gave up 8 bases, with 17 bases separating them. The CDR3 runs 15 residues.

The chain employs TRBV5-1 and TRBJ1-1, with D possibly being TRBD1 (5 bases). This CDR3 is 13 amino acids long. Germline lookup yields CDR1 SGHRS and CDR2 YFSETQ. V lost 0 bases and J lost 7, with 10 bases in between. The CDR3 DNA is TGCGCCAGCAGCTTGGCCGCAGGGTTTGAAGCTTTCTTT. Its translation is CASSLAAGFEAFF.

This sequence joins TRBV4-1 and TRBJ2-7; TRBD1 matches at 8 bases. Germline V CDR1 and CDR2: MGHRA, YSYEKL. Trimming took 0 bases from V and 4 from J; bases not matched to a gene: 5. This CDR3 is built from 15 residues. The CDR3 nucleotides read TGCGCCAGCAGCCAAGACGCAGGGGGCTGGTACGAGCAGTACTTC. It encodes CASSQDAGGWYEQYF.

This chain uses TRBV3-1 (or the pseudogene TRBV3-2) with TRBJ2-7; 8 bases are a match to TRBD1. Germline assignment: CDR1 LGHDT and CDR2 YNNKEL (reference sequence). Trimming cost V 6 bases and J 2 bases; bases outside gene matches: 6. The CDR3 is 14 amino acids. This CDR3 is CASSRDRGPYEQYF. CDR3 DNA: TGTGCCAGCAGTCGCGACAGGGGTCCCTACGAGCAGTACTTC.

The V call is TRBV19, the J call TRBJ1-2; D remains ambiguous. Germline V lookup: CDR1 LNHDA, CDR2 SQIVND (reference sequence). The CDR3 runs 14 residues. V was shortened by 1 base and J by 4 bases, with 10 bases between the two germline ends. CDR3 protein: CASSIGLAAYGYTF. The CDR3 nucleotides are TGTGCCAGTAGTATAGGACTGGCGGCCTATGGCTACACCTTC.

The chain combines TRBV3-1 (or the pseudogene TRBV3-2) with TRBJ1-6; tentatively, D is TRBD1 (5 bases). V lost 0 bases, J lost 6 bases, and 9 bases lay in between. Germline V gene data show CDR1 as LGHDT and CDR2 as YNNKEL (reference sequence). The CDR3 spans 15 residues. CDR3 nucleotide sequence: TGTGCCAGCAGCCAAGATTGGGGGGTTAATTCACCCCTCCACTTT. It translates to CASSQDWGVNSPLHF.

This clone was picked up one time. CDR3 sequence reads: CASSLTRYEQYF. CDR3 nucleotides: TGTGCCAGCAGCTTGACTAGATACGAGCAGTACTTC. The gene calls are TRBV7-2 and TRBJ2-7, with D perhaps TRBD2 (6 bases). V lost 3 bases, J lost 4 bases, and 7 bases lay in between. The CDR3 sequence is 12 residues long. Germline CDR1 reads SGHTA; CDR2 reads FQGNSA.

This clone appeared a single time. The chain joins TRBV15 to TRBJ1-2; no firm D call. The germline V and J ends were trimmed by 0 bases and 4 bases, with 6 bases remaining between them. CDR1 is LNHNV, CDR2 YYDKDF, per germline (reference sequence). CDR3 length: 13 residues. The CDR3 spells CATSRDRVYGYTF. In DNA form, the CDR3 reads TGTGCCACCAGCAGAGATCGAGTCTATGGCTACACCTTC.

This chain links TRBV11-2 with TRBJ1-1; no clear D. The CDR3 contains 13 residues. Trimming shortened V by 1 base and J by 5 bases, and 8 bases separated the two germline ends. Germline assignment: CDR1 SGHAT and CDR2 FQNNGV. CDR3 nucleotides: TGTGCCAGCAGCTTAGTTGCGGGGACTGAAGCTTTCTTT. This sequence encodes CASSLVAGTEAFF.

The rearrangement joins TRBV27 to TRBJ1-1; TRBD1 matches 7 bases. After removal of 5 bases from V and 4 bases from J, the junction contained 10 bases not matched to a gene. This CDR3 contains 15 residues. CDR1 is MNHEY and CDR2 is SMNVEV in the germline V gene (reference sequence). For the CDR3, the DNA is TGTGCCAGCAGTAGAAAGACAGGGATTCGCACTGAAGCTTTCTTT. Its protein product is CASSRKTGIRTEAFF.

V is TRBV18 and J is TRBJ1-1; 7 nucleotides line up with TRBD1. Germline V gene lookup returns CDR1 KGHSH and CDR2 LQKENI. The CDR3 length is 14 residues. V lost 3 bases, J lost 4 bases, and 5 bases stayed unmatched. The CDR3: CASSPSDRSTEAFF. In DNA, the CDR3 is TGTGCCAGCTCACCCTCGGACAGGAGCACTGAAGCTTTCTTT. Full variable domain (rest looked up from reference TRBV18 and TRBJ1-1): NAGVMQNPRHLVRRRGQEARLRCSPMKGHSHVYWYRQLPEEGLKFMVYLQKENIIDESGMPKERFSAEFPKEGPSILRIQQVVRGDSAAYFCASSPSDRSTEAFFGQGTRLTVV.

The chain has TRBV10-3 and TRBJ2-4; weak D call: TRBD2 (5 bases). CDR3 length: 13 residues. The germline gives CDR1 ENHRY, CDR2 SYGVKD. The V and J ends lost 10 bases and 7 bases respectively, with 17 bases between them. CDR3 bases: TGTGCCACCTGGGGAGCGGAGAGGAACATTCAGTACTTC. It encodes CATWGAERNIQYF.

The rearrangement uses TRBV6-5 and TRBJ2-1, with 10 bases aligning to TRBD1. V was clipped by 7 bases and J by 6 bases; unmatched bases: 3. This CDR3 is 13 amino acids long. Germline CDR1 and CDR2: MNHEY and SVGAGI. CDR3: CASKRTGGNEQFF. The CDR3 DNA sequence: TGTGCCAGCAAGCGGACAGGGGGCAATGAGCAGTTCTTC.

V usage is TRBV28 and J usage is TRBJ1-1; TRBD1 agrees at 10 bases. The CDR3 is made up of 13 amino acids. Per the germline V gene, CDR1 is MDHEN and CDR2 is SYDVKM. V was pared by 6 bases and J by 3 bases, with 1 base of the junction left unmatched. DNA for the CDR3: TGTGCCAGCAGGACAGGGGGCTACACTGAAGCTTTCTTT. Its protein product is CASRTGGYTEAFF.

This clone was seen a few times. In nucleotides, the CDR3 is TGTGCCAGCAGCCAAGATTGGTGGACTAGCGGGGGGAAAGAGACCCAGTACTTC. Its protein is CASSQDWWTSGGKETQYF. The chain has TRBV4-2 and TRBJ2-5; TRBD2 matches 14 bases. The CDR3 is 18 residues long. The ends lost 0 bases at V and 3 bases at J; junction bases unmatched: 6. CDR1 is LGHNA and CDR2 is YNFKEQ in the germline V gene.

This clone was counted a few times. The J gene is TRBJ2-7, the V gene TRBV4-1; a weak D match, TRBD1 (6 bases). The CDR3 is 12 amino acids. V was pared by 4 bases and J by 3 bases, with 7 bases between. CDR1 is MGHRA and CDR2 is YSYEKL in the germline V gene. The CDR3 protein is CASSPDSYEQYF. CDR3 coding DNA: TGCGCCAGCAGCCCGGACAGCTACGAGCAGTACTTC.

This rearrangement joins TRBV4-1 to TRBJ2-5; D possibly corresponds to TRBD1 (6 bases). Trimming left V 3 bases short and J 2 bases short, with 13 bases between. The germline gives CDR1 MGHRA, CDR2 YSYEKL. The CDR3 consists of 15 residues. CDR3 region: CASSQGTGSQETQYF. The DNA for the CDR3 is TGCGCCAGCAGCCAGGGAACAGGGTCTCAAGAGACCCAGTACTTC.

The rearrangement uses TRBV29-1 and TRBJ1-4, with 7 bases identical to TRBD1. Germline CDR1 reads SQVTM; CDR2 reads ANQGSEA. V gave up 6 bases and J gave up 7 bases; unmatched junction bases: 14. This CDR3 has 15 amino acids. CDR3 sequence: CSVERPGTEGEKLFF. The CDR3 nucleotides are TGCAGCGTAGAGAGACCCGGGACAGAGGGTGAAAAACTGTTTTTT.

The V call is TRBV10-3, the J call TRBJ2-5, with a possible D match to TRBD2 (5 bases). The V gene's germline CDR1 is ENHRY and CDR2 SYGVKD. CDR3 length: 14 residues. The V end was cut by 2 bases, the J end by 2 bases, with 9 bases between. This CDR3 is CAISESGDQETQYF. The CDR3 DNA follows: TGTGCCATCAGTGAGAGCGGAGATCAAGAGACCCAGTACTTC.

The chain couples TRBV6-4 to TRBJ2-2; 11 bases map to TRBD1. V lost 7 bases, J lost 5 bases, and 6 bases stayed unmatched. The CDR3 loop spans 15 amino acids. CDR1 and CDR2 from the germline V gene are MRHNA and SNTAGT. This chain's CDR3 is CASTPGTGGTGELFF. The CDR3 nucleotides are TGTGCCAGCACCCCTGGGACAGGGGGGACCGGGGAGCTGTTTTTT.

The genes are TRBV5-1 and TRBJ2-3, with D possibly being TRBD1 (6 bases). V shed 4 bases and J shed 0 bases, with 12 bases lying between them. The V gene's germline CDR1 is SGHRS and CDR2 YFSETQ. This CDR3 region has 15 residues. The DNA for the CDR3 is TGCGCCAGCAGCCACAGGGATCCGAGCACAGATACGCAGTATTTT. This codes for CASSHRDPSTDTQYF.

The rearrangement links TRBV6-5 to TRBJ2-7; 8 bases are shared with TRBD1. This CDR3 spans 15 amino acids. V was clipped by 6 bases and J by 4 bases; unmatched bases: 11. CDR1 and CDR2 from the germline V gene are MNHEY and SVGAGI. The CDR3 reads CASREGYRGKYEQYF. CDR3 bases: TGTGCCAGCAGGGAGGGGTACAGGGGGAAGTACGAGCAGTACTTC.

V and J are TRBV2 and TRBJ1-5, with TRBD1 identical over 10 bases. The CDR3 is made up of 15 amino acids. Looked up from germline, CDR1 is SNHLY and CDR2 is FYNNEI. J gave up 4 bases and V 2 bases, and 2 bases lay outside the gene matches. CDR3 loop: CASSERDRGNQPQHF. CDR3 bases: TGTGCCAGCAGTGAAAGGGACAGGGGAAATCAGCCCCAGCATTTT.